Shown below are 13 T cell receptor beta chains from a single sample sequenced in a study of CD8 T cells in Susac syndrome. Random hexamers were used to reverse transcribe roughly 0.45 to 1 ug of RNA. TCRdb fed the immunoSEQ multiplex PCR reads into MiXCR, producing one record per CDR3 protein. The table shows 150,000 to 250,000 distinct CDR3 sequences, with about 96% occurring only once. The material sequenced was CD4+ T cells from PBMCs. Every receptor here comes from a human donor with multiple sclerosis.

This chain uses TRBV15 with TRBJ1-1; no clear D. Between the trimmed V and J ends, which lost 8 bases and 3 bases, there was a span of 13 bases. This CDR3 is built from 13 residues. From germline, CDR1 is LNHNV and CDR2 YYDKDF (reference sequence). DNA of the CDR3: TGTGCCACCTCCGGGCGTCGGTACACTGAAGCTTTCTTT. Translating gives CATSGRRYTEAFF.

CDR3 residues: CASSAGGTSLISTDTQYF. The DNA for the CDR3 is TGTGCCAGCAGCGCAGGCGGGACGTCCCTGATTAGCACAGATACGCAGTATTTT. This chain joins TRBV9 and TRBJ2-3; perhaps TRBD2 as D (6 bases). The CDR3 runs 18 residues. The V and J ends lost 3 bases and 0 bases respectively, with 20 bases between them. The germline V gene encodes CDR1 SGDLS and CDR2 YYNGEE.

The genes are TRBV12-3 or TRBV12-4 and TRBJ1-2; D call uncertain. CDR3 length: 12 residues. Trimming cost V 5 bases and J 1 base, with 5 bases left between them. This CDR3 is CASSSLNYGYTF. The CDR3 DNA reads TGTGCCAGCAGTAGTCTTAACTATGGCTACACCTTC.

This clonotype was seen more than once but under ten times. The chain carries TRBV19 and TRBJ2-5, with a weak D call TRBD1 (6 bases). The CDR3 length is 12 residues. V was trimmed by 3 bases and J by 4 bases, leaving 6 bases between them. The V gene's germline CDR1 is LNHDA and CDR2 SQIVND (reference sequence). CDR3 region: CASSIRGETQYF. CDR3 in DNA: TGTGCCAGTAGTATCAGGGGAGAGACCCAGTACTTC.

The V and J genes are TRBV20-1 and TRBJ2-7; 9 nucleotides align to TRBD2. The germline CDR1 and CDR2 sequences are DFQATT and SNEGSKA (reference sequence). The CDR3 extends over 16 amino acids. The trim removed 0 bases at V and 1 base at J, leaving 7 bases unmatched. CDR3 coding DNA: TGCAGTGCTAGAGACCCAGCGGGAGGTAGGTCCTACGAGCAGTACTTC. Encoded protein: CSARDPAGGRSYEQYF.

The chain couples TRBV3-1 to TRBJ2-5; 8 positions match TRBD1. The CDR3 has 14 amino acids. Trimming took 0 bases from V and 7 from J; bases not matched to a gene: 4. Germline lookup yields CDR1 LGHDT and CDR2 YNNKEL (reference sequence). The CDR3 nucleotides read TGTGCCAGCAGCCAAGATCGACAGGGGTGGACCCAGTACTTC. Its translation: CASSQDRQGWTQYF.

The chain employs TRBV5-1 and TRBJ1-5; D unresolved. CDR3 size: 13 residues. V was pared by 0 bases and J by 5 bases, with 6 bases between. CDR1 and CDR2 (germline): SGHRS, YFSETQ. The CDR3 here is CASSLGDHQPQHF. In nucleotides, the CDR3 is TGCGCCAGCAGCTTGGGCGATCATCAGCCCCAGCATTTT.

The chain combines TRBV15 with TRBJ2-3; 11 bases fit TRBD2. This CDR3 region has 19 residues. Unmatched junction bases numbered 14, after V lost 0 bases and J lost 6 bases. Germline V gene sequence: CDR1 LNHNV, CDR2 YYDKDF (reference sequence). The CDR3: CATSRDLYGTSGRRDTQYF. CDR3 nucleotides: TGTGCCACCAGCAGAGATTTATATGGGACTAGCGGCCGTCGGGATACGCAGTATTTT.

The rearrangement links TRBV20-1 to TRBJ2-1; D unresolved. The CDR3 has 11 amino acids. Germline V gene sequence: CDR1 DFQATT, CDR2 SNEGSKA (reference sequence). V was pared by 3 bases and J by 7 bases, with 7 bases between. CDR3 residues: CSASSRNEQFF. CDR3 nucleotides: TGCAGTGCTAGTTCCAGGAATGAGCAGTTCTTC.

The chain is built from TRBV24-1 and TRBJ2-1; D ambiguous. Germline V CDR1 and CDR2: KGHDR, SFDVKD. The V and J ends lost 9 bases and 6 bases respectively, with 14 bases between them. The CDR3 length is 13 residues. The CDR3 loop reads CATESGLPNEQFF. The CDR3 nucleotides are TGTGCCACCGAGTCCGGCCTCCCCAATGAGCAGTTCTTC.

The CDR3 sequence is CASSSVEGNQPQHF. DNA of the CDR3: TGTGCCAGCAGCTCTGTAGAGGGGAATCAGCCCCAGCATTTT. The rearrangement links TRBV7-9 to TRBJ1-5; D is possibly TRBD1 (5 bases). The length of the CDR3 is 14 residues. CDR1 SEHNR and CDR2 FQNEAQ come from the germline V gene (reference sequence). The V and J ends lost 4 bases and 4 bases respectively, with 11 bases between them.

V is TRBV3-1 and J is TRBJ1-4; 7 nucleotides agree with TRBD1. Per germline, CDR1 LGHDT and CDR2 YNNKEL (reference sequence). The ends lost 5 bases at V and 7 bases at J; junction bases unmatched: 7. There are 14 residues in the CDR3. The CDR3 DNA reads as TGTGCCAGCAGCGCTTCAGGGGGAGGTGAAAAACTGTTTTTT. This codes for CASSASGGGEKLFF.

In this sample, this clonotype turned up a few times. V gene TRBV2 combines with J gene TRBJ2-3, with D uncertain. The ends were cut back, 4 bases at V and 5 bases at J, with 7 bases in the middle. Per the germline V gene, CDR1 is SNHLY and CDR2 is FYNNEI. The CDR3 totals 12 residues. CDR3 residues: CASSVGLDTQYF. The CDR3 region has the DNA TGTGCCAGCAGTGTCGGGTTAGATACGCAGTATTTT.